The 15 T cell receptor beta chains listed next were all sequenced from one sample in a study of T cells in Graves' hyperthyroidism and ophthalmopathy. It was RNA transcripts that yielded the amplified TCR beta CDR3 regions. First-round RT-PCR with HTBI primers amplified the TCR CDR3 region. TCRdb re-analysed the multiplex PCR reads in MiXCR, keeping a single row per CDR3 protein. The data hold roughly 520,000 distinct CDR3 sequences, with roughly a quarter observed a single time. Sequencing input: blood. All receptors come from a woman in her twenties or thirties with Graves' ophthalmopathy.

This chain connects TRBV6-2 or TRBV6-3 to TRBJ1-2; no firm D call. Germline CDR1 and CDR2: MNHEY and SVGEGT. This CDR3 is built from 14 residues. V lost 2 bases to trimming and J lost 4 bases, with 11 bases between them. CDR3 loop: CASSYPRVPYGYTF. Written as DNA, the CDR3 is TGTGCCAGCAGTTACCCCCGTGTACCCTATGGCTACACCTTC.

This clonotype was picked up a small number of times. The chain combines TRBV20-1 with TRBJ1-1; D remains unclear. V was shortened by 5 bases and J by 7 bases, with 23 bases between the two germline ends. Germline V gene sequence: CDR1 DFQATT, CDR2 SNEGSKA (reference sequence). The CDR3 has 15 amino acids. CDR3 amino acids: CSAPLLGEEDGEAFF. The CDR3, as DNA: TGCAGTGCTCCACTTTTAGGCGAGGAGGATGGTGAAGCTTTCTTT.

This clonotype appeared a few times. In this CDR3 the conserved last residue, phenylalanine or tryptophan, is missing, so a read error is likely. This chain joins TRBV6-1 and TRBJ1-1, with D unclear. The germline CDR1 and CDR2 sequences are MNHNS and SASEGT. The length of the CDR3 is 17 residues. The germline V and J ends were trimmed by 5 bases and 1 base, with 20 bases remaining between them. CDR3 coding DNA: TGTGCCAGCAGTCCAGGTCACGGTTTAACAGCGAACACTGAAGCTTTCTTG. This codes for CASSPGHGLTANTEAFL.

This sequence joins TRBV4-1 and TRBJ1-2; TRBD1 agrees at 7 bases. Looked up from germline, CDR1 is MGHRA and CDR2 is YSYEKL. The junction had 3 bases not matched to a gene; V was cut back by 1 base and J by 4 bases. The CDR3 has 14 amino acids. This CDR3 is CASSQAGQRYGYTF. The DNA of the CDR3 is TGCGCCAGCAGCCAAGCGGGACAGCGCTATGGCTACACCTTC.

At least ten counts were recorded for this clonotype. The chain links TRBV10-3 to TRBJ2-5; D may be TRBD1 or TRBD2 (6 bases each). V dropped 9 bases and J dropped 5 bases, with 16 bases sitting between them. CDR1 and CDR2 from the germline V gene are ENHRY and SYGVKD. This CDR3 has 13 amino acids. The CDR3 sequence: CAIRGEVLETQYF. The CDR3 DNA follows: TGTGCCATAAGGGGGGAAGTTCTGGAGACCCAGTACTTC.

This chain uses TRBV9 with TRBJ1-2, with D hard to call. V was pared by 5 bases and J by 4 bases, with 15 bases between. The germline gives CDR1 SGDLS, CDR2 YYNGEE. The CDR3 runs 14 residues. In DNA form, the CDR3 reads TGTGCCAGCAGTCTAGGCGGAGGCACCTATGGCTACACCTTC. Protein product: CASSLGGGTYGYTF.

The CDR3 sequence is CSEGQGYGYTF. The CDR3 bases are TGCAGCGAAGGACAGGGGTATGGCTACACCTTC. The rearrangement uses TRBV29-1 and TRBJ1-2; 9 bases are shared with TRBD1. The CDR3 is made up of 11 amino acids. The V and J ends lost 7 bases and 5 bases, in that order; junction bases with no gene match: 2. Per germline, CDR1 SQVTM and CDR2 ANQGSEA.

This clonotype was counted at least ten times. V usage is TRBV20-1 and J usage is TRBJ1-1; D gene uncertain. CDR3 length equals 12 residues. Deletions cut 2 bases from V and 7 bases from J, with 11 bases between. The germline gives CDR1 DFQATT, CDR2 SNEGSKA (reference sequence). This CDR3 reads CSARTGVHEAFF. For the CDR3, the DNA is TGCAGTGCTAGAACCGGGGTACATGAAGCTTTCTTT.

This clonotype has ten or more counts. The chain is built from TRBV5-1 and TRBJ2-7; D is unresolved. The CDR3 has 14 amino acids. Germline CDR1 and CDR2: SGHRS and YFSETQ. V lost 0 bases to trimming and J lost 3 bases, with 10 bases between them. The CDR3 coding sequence is TGCGCCAGCAGCTTGGGACCGGGCGGCTACGAGCAGTACTTC. Amino acid sequence: CASSLGPGGYEQYF.

This clonotype has a count of ten or more. The chain has TRBV6-1 and TRBJ1-2; D not certain. The length of the CDR3 is 14 residues. V was clipped by 1 base and J by 2 bases, with 8 bases between them. From germline, CDR1 is MNHNS and CDR2 SASEGT. CDR3 coding DNA: TGTGCCAGCAGTGAAGACAGTCAGAACTATGGCTACACCTTC. This codes for CASSEDSQNYGYTF.

This chain joins TRBV29-1 and TRBJ2-5; 14 bases line up with TRBD2. The V segment lost 7 bases and the J segment 5 bases; nucleotides outside the gene matches: 9. This CDR3 has 15 amino acids. Germline loops: CDR1 SQVTM, CDR2 ANQGSEA. The CDR3 sequence: CSARTSGGPSETQYF. The CDR3 DNA reads TGCAGCGCAAGGACTAGCGGGGGGCCCTCGGAGACCCAGTACTTC.

This clonotype has at least ten counts. V usage is TRBV7-2 and J usage is TRBJ2-7; 9 bases are a match to TRBD2. Germline V lookup: CDR1 SGHTA, CDR2 FQGNSA. The ends lost 5 bases at V and 5 bases at J; junction bases unmatched: 10. The CDR3 extends over 15 amino acids. CDR3: CASSPIAGGPDEQYF. The DNA for the CDR3 is TGTGCCAGCAGCCCAATTGCGGGGGGGCCCGACGAGCAGTACTTC.

The sample holds a few counts of this clonotype. This rearrangement joins TRBV20-1 to TRBJ2-7; 13 bases map to TRBD2. In germline, CDR1 is DFQATT, CDR2 SNEGSKA (reference sequence). CDR3 size: 15 residues. V lost 2 bases and J lost 4; bases outside the gene matches: 5. CDR3 region: CSARSGTSGKYEQYF. The CDR3 bases are TGCAGTGCTAGATCCGGGACTAGCGGGAAGTACGAGCAGTACTTC.

This clonotype was found many times. This sequence joins TRBV19 and TRBJ2-5; 7 positions match TRBD2. Germline-derived CDR1 and CDR2 are LNHDA and SQIVND (reference sequence). This CDR3 has 14 residues. Trimming removed 3 bases from V and 5 bases from J; junction bases left unmatched: 6. The CDR3: CASSIVAGVETQYF. The CDR3 nucleotides read TGTGCCAGTAGTATTGTTGCGGGGGTGGAGACCCAGTACTTC.

The CDR3 nucleotides read TGTGCCAGCAGCGCCTCACCTAAGACGGTGACCTACGAGCAGTACTTC. Protein: CASSASPKTVTYEQYF. The J gene is TRBJ2-7, the V gene TRBV9; D is ambiguous. CDR1 SGDLS and CDR2 YYNGEE come from the germline V gene. V gave up 3 bases and J gave up 2 bases, with 18 bases separating them. The CDR3 has 16 residues.